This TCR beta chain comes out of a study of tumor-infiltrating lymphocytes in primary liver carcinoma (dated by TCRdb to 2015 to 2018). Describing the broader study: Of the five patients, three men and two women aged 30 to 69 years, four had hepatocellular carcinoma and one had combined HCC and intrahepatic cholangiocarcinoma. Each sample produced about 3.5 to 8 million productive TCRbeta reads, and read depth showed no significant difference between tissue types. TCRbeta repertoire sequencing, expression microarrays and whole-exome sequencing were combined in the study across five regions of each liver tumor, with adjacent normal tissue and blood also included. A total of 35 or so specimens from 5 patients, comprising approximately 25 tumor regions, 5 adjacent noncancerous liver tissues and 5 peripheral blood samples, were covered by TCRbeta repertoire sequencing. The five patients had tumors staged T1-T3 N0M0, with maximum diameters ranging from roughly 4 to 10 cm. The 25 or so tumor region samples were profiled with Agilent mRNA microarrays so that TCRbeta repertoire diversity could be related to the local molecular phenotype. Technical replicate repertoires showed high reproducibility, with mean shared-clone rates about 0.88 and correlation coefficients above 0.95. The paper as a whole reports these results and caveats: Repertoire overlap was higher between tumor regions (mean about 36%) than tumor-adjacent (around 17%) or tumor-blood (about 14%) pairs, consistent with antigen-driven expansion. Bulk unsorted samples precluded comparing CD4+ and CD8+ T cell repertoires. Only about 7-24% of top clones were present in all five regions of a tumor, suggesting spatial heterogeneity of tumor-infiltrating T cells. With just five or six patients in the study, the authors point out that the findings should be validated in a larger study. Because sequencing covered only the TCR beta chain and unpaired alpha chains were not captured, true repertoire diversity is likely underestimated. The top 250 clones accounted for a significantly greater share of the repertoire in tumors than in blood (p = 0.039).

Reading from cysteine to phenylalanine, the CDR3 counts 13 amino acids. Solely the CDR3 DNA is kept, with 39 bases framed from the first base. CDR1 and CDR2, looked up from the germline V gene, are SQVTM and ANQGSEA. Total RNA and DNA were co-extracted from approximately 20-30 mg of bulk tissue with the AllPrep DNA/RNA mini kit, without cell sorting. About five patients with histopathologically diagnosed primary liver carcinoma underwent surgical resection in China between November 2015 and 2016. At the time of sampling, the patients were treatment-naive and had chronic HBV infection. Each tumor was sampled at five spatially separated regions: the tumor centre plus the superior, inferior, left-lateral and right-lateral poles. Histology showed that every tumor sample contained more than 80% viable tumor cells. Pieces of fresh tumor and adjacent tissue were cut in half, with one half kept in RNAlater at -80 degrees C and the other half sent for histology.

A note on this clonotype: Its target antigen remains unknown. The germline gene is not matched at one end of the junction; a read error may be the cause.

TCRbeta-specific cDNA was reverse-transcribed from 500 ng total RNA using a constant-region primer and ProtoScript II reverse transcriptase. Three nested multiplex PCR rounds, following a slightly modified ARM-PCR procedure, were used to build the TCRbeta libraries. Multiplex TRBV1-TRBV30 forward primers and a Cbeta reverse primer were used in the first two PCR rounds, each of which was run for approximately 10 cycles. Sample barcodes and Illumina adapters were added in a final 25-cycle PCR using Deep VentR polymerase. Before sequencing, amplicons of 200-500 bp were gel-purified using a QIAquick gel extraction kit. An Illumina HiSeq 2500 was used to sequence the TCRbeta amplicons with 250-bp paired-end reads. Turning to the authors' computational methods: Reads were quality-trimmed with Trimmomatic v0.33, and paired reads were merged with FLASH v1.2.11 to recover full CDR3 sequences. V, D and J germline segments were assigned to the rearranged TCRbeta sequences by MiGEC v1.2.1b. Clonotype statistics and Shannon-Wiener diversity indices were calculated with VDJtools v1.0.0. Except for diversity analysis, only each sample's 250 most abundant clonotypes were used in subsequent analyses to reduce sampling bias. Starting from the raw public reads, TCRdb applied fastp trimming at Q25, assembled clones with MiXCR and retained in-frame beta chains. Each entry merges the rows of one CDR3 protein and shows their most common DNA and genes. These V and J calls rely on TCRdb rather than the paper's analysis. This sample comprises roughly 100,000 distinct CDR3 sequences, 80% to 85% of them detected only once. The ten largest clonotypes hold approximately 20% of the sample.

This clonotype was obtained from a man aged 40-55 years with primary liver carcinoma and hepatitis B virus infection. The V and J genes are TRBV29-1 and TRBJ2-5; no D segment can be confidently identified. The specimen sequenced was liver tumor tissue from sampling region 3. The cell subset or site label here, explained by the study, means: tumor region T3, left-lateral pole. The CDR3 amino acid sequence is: CSVDDPVRETQYF. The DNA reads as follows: TGCAGTGTTGATGATCCTGTTAGGGAGACCCAGTACTTC.